This T cell receptor beta chain originates from a study of spatial heterogeneity in lung cancer. On the study more broadly: Raw reads contained each unique TCR and UMI combination more than ten times on average.

Germline V gene sequence: CDR1 MDHEN, CDR2 SYDVKM. V shed 4 bases, J shed 4 bases, and the junction held 6 bases outside the gene matches. CDR3 length: 16 amino acids. In its sample, this clonotype was seen many times. Its antigen is not identified. Study conclusions and caveats: Ubiquitous expanded tumor TCRs appeared in blood more at resection than follow-up.

The time point denotes: sample taken at primary tumor resection. Material for sequencing was whole RNA from tumor, nontumor lung or frozen PBMC, left unsorted. The cohort: about 79 early-stage, untreated non-small cell lung cancer patients. Every molecule of TCR cDNA had its own unique molecular identifier. TCRdb used MiXCR to reprocess the 5' RACE reads, holding one entry per CDR3 protein. The sample includes some 64,000 distinct CDR3 sequences, more than 7% of them seen just once. V gene TRBV28 combines with J gene TRBJ2-6, with TRBD1 identical over 8 bases. Here the sequenced sample was PBMCs, taken at surgery. The source of this sequence is a female donor with early-stage non-small cell lung cancer. The DNA of the CDR3 is TGTGCCAGCAGTTCCAGACAGGGGATCGGGGCCAACGTCCTGACTTTC. Its translation: CASSSRQGIGANVLTF.